Listed below are T cell receptor beta chains from one sample, sequenced in a study of blood T cells in healthy people across ages. MiXCR was run by TCRdb on the 5' RACE reads, yielding one entry per CDR3 protein. Here the sample spans 1.5 million to 1.9 million distinct CDR3 sequences, approximately 42% being singletons. The specimen was blood. The receptors derive from a woman between 18 and 30 years old in good health. The CDR3 runs from the conserved cysteine through the conserved F or W. Fields, in order: clone size, J gene, V gene, D gene, CDR3 protein, CDR3 DNA. A D gene is named only where the DNA matches it firmly. Only some rows state a clone size, as once, few, many or a class for expanded clones.

clone size: NA
J gene: TRBJ2-7
V gene: TRBV5-5
D gene: NA
CDR3 protein: CASSPFHLGDISSTYEQYF
CDR3 DNA: TGTGCCAGCAGTCCCTTTCACCTGGGGGACATATCATCTACCTACGAGCAGTACTTC

clone size: NA
J gene: TRBJ2-1
V gene: TRBV5-1
D gene: NA
CDR3 protein: CASSLWIGTSSYNEQFF
CDR3 DNA: TGCGCCAGCAGCTTGTGGATCGGGACGAGCTCCTACAATGAGCAGTTCTTC

clone size: few
J gene: TRBJ2-5
V gene: TRBV12-3/TRBV12-4
D gene: NA
CDR3 protein: CASSLSRGKETQYF
CDR3 DNA: TGTGCCAGCAGTTTAAGCAGGGGAAAAGAGACCCAGTACTTC

clone size: few
J gene: TRBJ1-1
V gene: TRBV20-1
D gene: NA
CDR3 protein: CSAGPSWGDEAFF
CDR3 DNA: TGCAGTGCTGGGCCCTCTTGGGGGGATGAAGCTTTCTTT

clone size: few
J gene: TRBJ2-7
V gene: TRBV7-2
D gene: NA
CDR3 protein: CASSLGLGLEGYEQYF
CDR3 DNA: TGTGCCAGCAGCTTAGGATTGGGCCTGGAGGGGTACGAGCAGTACTTC

clone size: NA
J gene: TRBJ2-1
V gene: TRBV27
D gene: TRBD2
CDR3 protein: CASETRLAGIYNEQFF
CDR3 DNA: TGTGCCAGCGAAACCCGACTAGCGGGTATCTACAATGAGCAGTTCTTC

clone size: once
J gene: TRBJ2-1
V gene: TRBV2
D gene: NA
CDR3 protein: CTSSAQGNPNNEQFF
CDR3 DNA: TGTACCAGCAGTGCACAGGGAAATCCGAACAATGAGCAGTTCTTC

clone size: NA
J gene: TRBJ2-1
V gene: TRBV5-1
D gene: NA
CDR3 protein: CASSLADSLYNEQFF
CDR3 DNA: TGCGCCAGCAGCTTGGCCGACAGTTTGTACAATGAGCAGTTCTTC

clone size: NA
J gene: TRBJ1-1
V gene: TRBV7-9
D gene: TRBD1
CDR3 protein: CASRPGQGARSAEAFF
CDR3 DNA: TGTGCCAGCAGACCGGGACAGGGGGCTAGAAGCGCTGAAGCTTTCTTT

clone size: NA
J gene: TRBJ2-2
V gene: TRBV5-4
D gene: NA
CDR3 protein: CASRVFGGGNTGELFF
CDR3 DNA: TGTGCCAGCAGGGTGTTCGGGGGAGGTAACACCGGGGAGCTGTTTTTT

clone size: NA
J gene: TRBJ1-2
V gene: TRBV6-2/TRBV6-3
D gene: NA
CDR3 protein: CASSIDPRIYGYTF
CDR3 DNA: TGTGCCAGCAGCATAGACCCCCGGATCTATGGCTACACCTTC

clone size: NA
J gene: TRBJ1-5
V gene: TRBV6-6
D gene: NA
CDR3 protein: CASIHDGSNQPQHF
CDR3 DNA: TGTGCCAGCATTCACGACGGTAGCAATCAGCCCCAGCATTTT

clone size: NA
J gene: TRBJ2-2
V gene: TRBV12-3/TRBV12-4
D gene: TRBD1
CDR3 protein: CASRQTGATGELFF
CDR3 DNA: TGTGCCAGCAGGCAAACAGGGGCAACCGGGGAGCTGTTTTTT

clone size: NA
J gene: TRBJ1-2
V gene: TRBV7-2
D gene: TRBD1
CDR3 protein: CASSSDRAWDYGYTF
CDR3 DNA: TGTGCCAGCAGCTCGGACAGGGCCTGGGACTATGGCTACACCTTC